The 26 T cell receptor beta chains below come from one sample, sequenced in a study of post-analysis software for immune sequencing data. Sequencing libraries made from TCR beta cDNA carried unique molecular identifiers. Each CDR3 protein gets one entry after TCRdb re-called the PCR reads with MiXCR. The sample includes about 540,000 distinct CDR3 sequences, under 40% seen only once; the top ten take 4.5% to 7.5%. The antigens for these receptors are not known. Study results and caveats: In patients, TRBV5-6, TRBV5-1 and TRBV20-1 belonged to 4 or 5 TRBV segments found more frequently than in controls.

Sample: blood. The receptors shown here come from a girl between 2 and 17 years old with multiple sclerosis.

This clonotype was seen more than once but under ten times. The rearrangement joins TRBV9 to TRBJ2-3; 9 nucleotides line up with TRBD1. This CDR3 has 16 amino acids. The V gene end was trimmed by 3 bases and the J gene end by 2 bases; junction bases not matched to a gene: 7. Germline loops: CDR1 SGDLS, CDR2 YYNGEE. The CDR3 reads CASSGGTGIITDTQYF. The CDR3 nucleotides are TGTGCCAGCAGCGGGGGGACAGGGATAATCACAGATACGCAGTATTTT.

The chain links TRBV20-1 to TRBJ2-3; D may be TRBD1 (5 bases). This CDR3 contains 16 residues. V was cut by 3 bases and J by 0 bases, with 16 bases left in between. CDR1 and CDR2 from the germline V gene are DFQATT and SNEGSKA (reference sequence). CDR3 sequence: CSASSLGQESTDTQYF. In nucleotides, the CDR3 is TGCAGTGCTAGCTCCCTGGGGCAGGAGAGCACAGATACGCAGTATTTT.

V is TRBV7-2 and J is TRBJ1-2; D uncertain. Germline CDR1 and CDR2: SGHTA and FQGNSA. V gave up 3 bases and J gave up 1 base, with 12 bases separating them. The CDR3 sequence is 15 residues long. DNA for the CDR3: TGTGCCAGCAGCTTTGATCCTTCGTTTAACTATGGCTACACCTTC. Translating it yields CASSFDPSFNYGYTF. The whole variable domain, filled in from reference TRBV7-2 and TRBJ1-2, reads GAGVSQSPSNKVTEKGKDVELRCDPISGHTALYWYRQSLGQGLEFLIYFQGNSAPDKSGLPSDRFSAERTGGSVSTLTIQRTQQEDSAVYLCASSFDPSFNYGYTFGSGTRLTVV.

This clonotype has only a few counts. The gene calls are TRBV6-6 and TRBJ1-6; D unresolved. CDR1 and CDR2 from the germline V gene are MNHNY and SVGAGI (reference sequence). V dropped 3 bases and J dropped 7 bases, with 10 bases sitting between them. The CDR3 is made up of 14 amino acids. The CDR3 region has the DNA TGTGCCAGCAGTTATCGAGGGAGCAATTCACCCCTCCACTTT. Translating gives CASSYRGSNSPLHF.

V is TRBV5-1 and J is TRBJ2-4, with 7 bases matching TRBD1. The DNA end is more similar to TRBJ2-5, so the J call may be wrong. The CDR3 contains 14 residues. The germline V gene has CDR1 SGHRS and CDR2 YFSETQ. The CDR3 reads CASSFTGEEETQYF. The DNA of the CDR3 is TGCGCCAGCAGCTTCACAGGGGAAGAAGAGACCCAGTACTTC.

The chain joins TRBV7-9 to TRBJ2-4; D unclear. The length of the CDR3 is 14 residues. The V and J ends lost 4 bases and 1 base respectively, with 8 bases between them. Per germline, CDR1 SEHNR and CDR2 FQNEAQ (reference sequence). In DNA form, the CDR3 reads TGTGCCAGCAGCTCGACTGGGGCCAAAAACATTCAGTACTTC. Translating it yields CASSSTGAKNIQYF.

This clonotype was seen only a few times. The rearrangement links TRBV7-3 to TRBJ2-3, with D possibly being TRBD2 (5 bases). Germline CDR1 reads SGHTA; CDR2 reads FQGTGA. This CDR3 contains 14 residues. The V end lost 8 bases, the J end lost 0 bases, and 12 bases lay between the germline ends. The CDR3 coding sequence is TGTGCCAGCGCTGGGCGGACTAGCACAGATACGCAGTATTTT. Translating it yields CASAGRTSTDTQYF.

The chain combines TRBV9 with TRBJ1-4, with 11 bases matching TRBD1. There are 14 residues in the CDR3. The germline V gene has CDR1 SGDLS and CDR2 YYNGEE. V lost 3 bases and J lost 8; bases outside the gene matches: 3. In DNA, the CDR3 is TGTGCCAGCAGCGCGGGACAGGGGGGGGAAAAACTGTTTTTT. Residues: CASSAGQGGEKLFF. The full variable domain, completed using reference TRBV9 and TRBJ1-4, is DSGVTQTPKHLITATGQRVTLRCSPRSGDLSVYWYQQSLDQGLQFLIQYYNGEERAKGNILERFSAQQFPDLHSELNLSSLELGDSALYFCASSAGQGGEKLFFGSGTQLSVL.

This clonotype was counted a few times. The chain combines TRBV29-1 with TRBJ2-1; TRBD2 aligns across 11 bases. V lost 6 bases and J lost 6; bases outside the gene matches: 7. The CDR3 is made up of 14 amino acids. Germline CDR1 SQVTM, CDR2 ANQGSEA. The CDR3 nucleotides are TGCAGCGTGGCCGTAGCGGGGGGGCCCAATGAGCAGTTCTTC. It specifies CSVAVAGGPNEQFF.

This clonotype came up many times. The CDR3 spells CSARVGGRSNYGYTF. The CDR3 coding sequence is TGCAGTGCTAGAGTGGGGGGTCGATCTAACTATGGCTACACCTTC. The chain employs TRBV20-1 and TRBJ1-2; possible D gene TRBD1, 5 bases. The CDR3 length is 15 residues. CDR1 and CDR2 from the germline V gene are DFQATT and SNEGSKA (reference sequence). The ends were cut back, 1 base at V and 0 bases at J, with 12 bases in the middle.

This clonotype has just a few counts. V is TRBV6-6 and J is TRBJ2-1; a possible D gene is TRBD1 (5 bases). Per germline, CDR1 MNHNY and CDR2 SVGAGI (reference sequence). Trimming left V 7 bases short and J 6 bases short, with 22 bases between. This CDR3 comprises 16 residues. DNA of the CDR3: TGTGCCAGCACTAAGATGGGTGGCACAGGTTTCAATGAGCAGTTCTTC. It specifies CASTKMGGTGFNEQFF.

CDR3 residues: CASSYSAGATYEQYF. CDR3 coding DNA: TGTGCCAGCAGTTACTCGGCGGGGGCGACCTACGAGCAGTACTTC. The V gene is TRBV6-5, the J gene TRBJ2-7; possible D gene TRBD2, 7 bases. V shed 0 bases and J shed 2 bases, with 11 bases lying between them. The CDR3 runs 15 residues. Germline assignment: CDR1 MNHEY and CDR2 SVGAGI.

This rearrangement joins TRBV12-3 or TRBV12-4 to TRBJ1-1, with 10 bases identical to TRBD1. The CDR3 spans 14 residues. V was clipped by 5 bases and J by 5 bases; unmatched bases: 5. Here the CDR3 reads CASSRDRGDTEAFF. CDR3 DNA: TGTGCCAGCAGTCGGGACAGGGGAGATACTGAAGCTTTCTTT.

This clonotype has only a few counts. V and J are TRBV3-1 and TRBJ2-5; D possibly corresponds to TRBD2 (5 bases). V lost 0 bases, J lost 4 bases, and 9 bases lay in between. Germline values: CDR1 LGHDT, CDR2 YNNKEL (reference sequence). This CDR3 contains 14 residues. The DNA of the CDR3 is TGTGCCAGCAGCCAAGACCATGAGGGAGAGACCCAGTACTTC. This sequence encodes CASSQDHEGETQYF.

The chain employs TRBV7-2 and TRBJ1-4; D might be TRBD1 (6 bases). This CDR3 is 15 amino acids long. Germline V gene data show CDR1 as SGHTA and CDR2 as FQGNSA. V gave up 5 bases and J gave up 6 bases, with 16 bases separating them. The CDR3 DNA is TGTGCCAGCAGCCCCCCAACAGGGTTGTATGAAAAACTGTTTTTT. Translated: CASSPPTGLYEKLFF.

The CDR3 protein is CASSLGRVRATEAFF. Here the CDR3 DNA reads TGTGCCAGCAGCTTAGGGAGGGTAAGGGCCACTGAAGCTTTCTTT. The chain combines TRBV7-8 with TRBJ1-1; no firm D call. Trimming cost V 1 base and J 4 bases, with 13 bases left between them. Germline V gene lookup returns CDR1 SGHVS and CDR2 FQNEAQ. The CDR3 sequence is 15 residues long. Full variable domain (outside the CDR3, taken from reference TRBV7-8 and TRBJ1-1): GAGVSQSPRYKVAKRGQDVALRCDPISGHVSLFWYQQALGQGPEFLTYFQNEAQLDKSGLPSDRFFAERPEGSVSTLKIQRTQQEDSAVYLCASSLGRVRATEAFFGQGTRLTVV.

The chain combines TRBV4-2 with TRBJ2-7, with TRBD1 matching over 10 bases. The ends lost 0 bases at V and 3 bases at J; junction bases unmatched: 8. The CDR3 sequence is 17 residues long. Germline lookup yields CDR1 LGHNA and CDR2 YNFKEQ. The CDR3 DNA reads as TGTGCCAGCAGCCAAGATCAAATGGACAGGGGGTACTACGAGCAGTACTTC. Its protein product is CASSQDQMDRGYYEQYF.

This clonotype came up a few times. The chain joins TRBV7-9 to TRBJ2-1, with D possibly matching TRBD2 (5 bases). Per the germline V gene, CDR1 is SEHNR and CDR2 is FQNEAQ (reference sequence). The V gene lost 4 bases and the J gene lost 8 bases, with 12 bases spanning the gap. The CDR3 runs to 13 residues. CDR3 DNA sequence: TGTGCCAGCAGCTCCGGACCCGGGGATGAGCAGTTCTTC. It specifies CASSSGPGDEQFF.

The chain combines TRBV25-1 with TRBJ2-4; D unclear. The J call may be mistaken, given a closer DNA end match to TRBJ2-5. The CDR3 length is 13 residues. CDR1 and CDR2 (germline): MGHDK, SYGVNS. The CDR3 here is CASSGQPRETQYF. The CDR3 region has the DNA TGTGCCAGCAGTGGTCAGCCCAGAGAGACCCAGTACTTC.

This clonotype was observed a handful of times. This chain links TRBV20-1 with TRBJ2-3; 7 positions agree with TRBD2. V shed 0 bases, J shed 2 bases, and the junction held 8 bases outside the gene matches. Germline assignment: CDR1 DFQATT and CDR2 SNEGSKA (reference sequence). The CDR3 spans 16 residues. The CDR3 sequence: CSARDYASGHTDTQYF. In DNA, the CDR3 is TGCAGTGCTAGAGATTACGCTAGCGGACACACAGATACGCAGTATTTT.

V is TRBV20-1 and J is TRBJ1-2; D is ambiguous. Trimming took 1 base from V and 0 from J, leaving 9 bases between them. Germline loops: CDR1 DFQATT, CDR2 SNEGSKA (reference sequence). This CDR3 comprises 14 residues. CDR3 in DNA: TGCAGTGCTAGAGCTGAGGGAGCTAACTATGGCTACACCTTC. It yields the protein CSARAEGANYGYTF.

The V and J genes are TRBV29-1 and TRBJ2-6, with unresolved D. V dropped 6 bases and J dropped 0 bases, with 6 bases sitting between them. CDR3 size: 13 residues. CDR1 and CDR2 from the germline V gene are SQVTM and ANQGSEA. CDR3: CSVYYSGANVLTF. CDR3 sequence (DNA): TGCAGCGTCTATTACTCTGGGGCCAACGTCCTGACTTTC.

The chain carries TRBV20-1 and TRBJ1-5; a possible D gene is TRBD1 (5 bases). Trimming left V 4 bases short and J 6 bases short, with 16 bases between. Germline V gives CDR1 DFQATT, CDR2 SNEGSKA (reference sequence). The CDR3 length is 14 residues. The CDR3 DNA is TGCAGTGCTATTAAGGACAACAGCGGTCAGCCCCAGCATTTT. Translated, it gives CSAIKDNSGQPQHF.

The chain joins TRBV5-5 to TRBJ2-4, with D perhaps given as TRBD1 or TRBD2 (5 bases each). The J call could be wrong; TRBJ2-7 is a better fit for the DNA end. Per the germline V gene, CDR1 is SGHKS and CDR2 is YYEKEE (reference sequence). This CDR3 spans 14 amino acids. The CDR3 region is CASSLVQGDYEQYF. CDR3 in DNA: TGTGCCAGCAGCTTGGTTCAGGGAGACTACGAGCAGTACTTC.

V and J are TRBV25-1 and TRBJ1-2, with 11 bases aligning to TRBD1. CDR1 is MGHDK, CDR2 SYGVNS, per germline. This CDR3 has 15 amino acids. The V segment lost 4 bases and the J segment 8 bases; nucleotides outside the gene matches: 9. The DNA for the CDR3 is TGTGCCAGCAGTGGCCTGGGACAGGGGGAGGCGGGCTACACCTTC. Its translation is CASSGLGQGEAGYTF.

This clonotype was seen many times. The chain joins TRBV5-1 to TRBJ2-5, with a tentative D call TRBD1 (7 bases). CDR1 and CDR2 from the germline V gene are SGHRS and YFSETQ. The CDR3 spans 13 residues. V lost 6 bases and J 4 bases, leaving 13 bases between the germline ends. CDR3 residues: CASKEGARETQYF. In DNA, the CDR3 is TGCGCCAGCAAGGAGGGGGCGAGAGAGACCCAGTACTTC.